One T cell receptor beta chain is described in this entry. Amplification used 60 Vbeta primers and 13 Jbeta primers. Method: immunoSEQ multiplex PCR; TCRdb's copy keeps in-frame clones and lacks some. The sample lists tens of thousands of clones, roughly 76% occurring once. CDR3 length: 15 amino acids. The V end was cut by 6 bases, the J end by 0 bases, with 12 bases between. Per germline, CDR1 MNHEY and CDR2 SMNVEV (reference sequence). This entry is derived from a study of cytomegalovirus exposure and HLA in healthy donors. About the study: Roughly 180 million T cells yielded approximately 110 million unique TCR beta sequences in earlier analysis.

The source is a woman between 40 and 55 years old in good health and CMV-seronegative. The chain has TRBV27 and TRBJ2-1; D is unclear. The sequenced sample consisted of PBMCs. CDR3 bases: TGTGCCAGCAGATCAAAAGCGAGCTCCTACAATGAGCAGTTCTTC. Encoded protein: CASRSKASSYNEQFF.